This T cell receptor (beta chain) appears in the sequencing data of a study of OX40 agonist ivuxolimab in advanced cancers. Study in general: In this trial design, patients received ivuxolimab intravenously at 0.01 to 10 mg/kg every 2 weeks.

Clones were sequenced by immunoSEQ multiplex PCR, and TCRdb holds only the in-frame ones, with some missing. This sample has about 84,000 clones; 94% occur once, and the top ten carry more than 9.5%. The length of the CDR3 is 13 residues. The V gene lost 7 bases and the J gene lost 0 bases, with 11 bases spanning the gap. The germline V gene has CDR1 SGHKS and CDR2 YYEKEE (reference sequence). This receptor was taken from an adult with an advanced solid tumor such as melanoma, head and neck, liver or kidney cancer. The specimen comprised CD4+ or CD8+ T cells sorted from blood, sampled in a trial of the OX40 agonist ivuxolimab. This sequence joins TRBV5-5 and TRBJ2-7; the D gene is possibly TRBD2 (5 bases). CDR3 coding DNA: TGTGCCAGCGTCGCAGCGGACTCCTACGAGCAGTACTTC. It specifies CASVAADSYEQYF.